The 20 T cell receptor beta chains below come from one sample, sequenced in a study of blood T cell repertoires in COVID-19. Here immunoSEQ multiplex PCR was the method, and the copy in TCRdb shows in-frame clones only, minus some. The profile covers 500,000 to 600,000 clones, with about 88% appearing a single time and around 7.8% taken by the ten largest. Sequenced input: peripheral blood. Receptor source: a woman between 45 and 65 years old with COVID-19, enrolled during active disease.

V usage is TRBV5-1 and J usage is TRBJ2-1, with 12 bases identical to TRBD2. The germline V gene encodes CDR1 SGHRS and CDR2 YFSETQ. CDR3 size: 15 residues. J was trimmed by 4 bases and V by 3 bases; bases with no gene match: 2. The DNA of the CDR3 is TGCGCCAGCAGCTATACTAGCGGGGGGTACAATGAGCAGTTCTTC. Its protein product is CASSYTSGGYNEQFF.

Here the CDR3 DNA reads TGTGCCTGGGGGGGCAGGAACACTGAAGCTTTCTTT. Translating it yields CAWGGRNTEAFF. This sequence joins TRBV30 and TRBJ1-1, with D perhaps TRBD1 (6 bases). The CDR3 sequence is 12 residues long. V lost 5 bases and J 1 base, leaving 8 bases between the germline ends. Germline CDR1 and CDR2: GTSNPN and SVGIG (reference sequence).

As concerns this clone: Other DNA variants within this sample encode the same CDR3. The rearrangement uses TRBV19 and TRBJ2-7; possibly TRBD1 for D (6 bases). V was pared by 1 base and J by 0 bases, with 7 bases between. In germline, CDR1 is LNHDA, CDR2 SQIVND (reference sequence). The CDR3 runs 14 residues. The DNA of the CDR3 is TGTGCCAGTAGTATAGGAGGGGGCTCCTACGAGCAGTACTTC. Its translation is CASSIGGGSYEQYF.

This chain links TRBV9 with TRBJ2-3, with 7 nucleotides matching TRBD1. Trimming cost V 1 base and J 6 bases; bases outside gene matches: 14. Germline loops: CDR1 SGDLS, CDR2 YYNGEE. This CDR3 is built from 17 residues. CDR3 sequence: CASSVSPLGQDGDTQYF. CDR3 in DNA: TGTGCCAGCAGCGTATCCCCCCTCGGACAGGACGGGGATACGCAGTATTTT.

The V call is TRBV3-1 (or the pseudogene TRBV3-2), the J call TRBJ2-2, with D tentatively TRBD1 (6 bases). The germline V gene has CDR1 LGHDT and CDR2 YNNKEL (reference sequence). The CDR3 spans 16 residues. The V end was cut by 6 bases, the J end by 0 bases, with 14 bases between. The CDR3 sequence is CASRHFGGPNTGELFF. The DNA for the CDR3 is TGTGCCAGCAGGCATTTTGGGGGCCCGAACACCGGGGAGCTGTTTTTT.

The rearrangement uses TRBV19 and TRBJ1-1, with 8 positions matching TRBD1. The CDR3 is 17 residues long. The germline V gene encodes CDR1 LNHDA and CDR2 SQIVND (reference sequence). The ends lost 5 bases at V and 6 bases at J; junction bases unmatched: 17. The CDR3 sequence: CASSVTTGVGGSPEAFF. The CDR3 DNA is TGTGCCAGTAGTGTAACGACAGGGGTTGGGGGTAGCCCTGAAGCTTTCTTT.

The chain links TRBV25-1 to TRBJ1-2; D is perhaps TRBD1 (6 bases). Trimming cost V 2 bases and J 8 bases, with 12 bases left between them. Per germline, CDR1 MGHDK and CDR2 SYGVNS. The CDR3 is made up of 13 amino acids. In DNA form, the CDR3 reads TGTGCCAGCAGTGAAATCCAGGGGAGAGGCTACACCTTC. Translation: CASSEIQGRGYTF.

V and J are TRBV24-1 and TRBJ1-2, with TRBD1 matching over 7 bases. The CDR3 extends over 13 amino acids. With 8 bases clipped from V and 4 bases from J, the junction kept 6 bases outside the gene matches. Germline CDR1 and CDR2: KGHDR and SFDVKD. CDR3 amino acids: CATMDGDSYGYTF. For the CDR3, the DNA is TGTGCCACCATGGACGGGGACAGCTATGGCTACACCTTC.

This rearrangement joins TRBV19 to TRBJ1-2; no reliable D call. Trimming left V 5 bases short and J 3 bases short, with 7 bases between. The germline V gene has CDR1 LNHDA and CDR2 SQIVND (reference sequence). The CDR3 length is 12 residues. In DNA, the CDR3 is TGTGCCAGTAGTCGGCGGGACTATGGCTACACCTTC. As protein: CASSRRDYGYTF.

This chain links TRBV28 with TRBJ1-1; D might be TRBD1 (5 bases). Trimming cost V 6 bases and J 6 bases, with 23 bases left between them. Germline CDR1 MDHEN, CDR2 SYDVKM. The CDR3 spans 16 residues. The DNA of the CDR3 is TGTGCCAGCAGCCGCTTTCTGTGGCAGCAGGGCCCTGAAGCTTTCTTT. Protein: CASSRFLWQQGPEAFF.

The V and J genes are TRBV6-5 and TRBJ1-2; tentatively, D is TRBD1 (5 bases). Trimming removed 6 bases from V and 4 bases from J, with 12 bases in between. This CDR3 comprises 13 residues. CDR1 is MNHEY, CDR2 SVGAGI, per germline. DNA of the CDR3: TGTGCCAGCAGGGGGGGGAGCGGCTATGGCTACACCTTC. Encoded protein: CASRGGSGYGYTF.

The V and J genes are TRBV5-1 and TRBJ2-3, with a weak D call TRBD1 (6 bases). The CDR3 totals 18 residues. Trimming removed 2 bases from V and 3 bases from J, with 22 bases in between. The germline V gene encodes CDR1 SGHRS and CDR2 YFSETQ. DNA of the CDR3: TGCGCCAGCAGCTTTCGGACAGTCCGAAACCGGAGGACAGATACGCAGTATTTT. It codes for CASSFRTVRNRRTDTQYF.

The rearrangement joins TRBV29-1 to TRBJ2-1, with 8 bases fitting TRBD2. The CDR3 is made up of 11 amino acids. The germline CDR1 and CDR2 sequences are SQVTM and ANQGSEA. The V segment lost 3 bases and the J segment 8 bases; nucleotides outside the gene matches: 0. The CDR3 region has the DNA TGCAGCGTTGACGGGGGGGATGAGCAGTTCTTC. Its translation is CSVDGGDEQFF.

This sequence joins TRBV5-1 and TRBJ1-2; D call uncertain. The CDR3 is 12 residues long. V shed 0 bases and J shed 4 bases, with 4 bases lying between them. Per germline, CDR1 SGHRS and CDR2 YFSETQ. In nucleotides, the CDR3 is TGCGCCAGCAGCTTGGCCTCCTATGGCTACACCTTC. Translated: CASSLASYGYTF.

V gene TRBV9 combines with J gene TRBJ1-2; D is perhaps TRBD1 (6 bases). Germline CDR1 reads SGDLS; CDR2 reads YYNGEE. V lost 2 bases and J lost 6, with 17 bases in between. This CDR3 comprises 15 residues. The CDR3, as DNA: TGTGCCAGCAGCGTTTTTCAAGGGGGAAGTGATGGCTACACCTTC. It specifies CASSVFQGGSDGYTF. The whole variable domain, filled in from reference TRBV9 and TRBJ1-2, reads DSGVTQTPKHLITATGQRVTLRCSPRSGDLSVYWYQQSLDQGLQFLIQYYNGEERAKGNILERFSAQQFPDLHSELNLSSLELGDSALYFCASSVFQGGSDGYTFGSGTRLTVV.

The V gene is TRBV5-1, the J gene TRBJ1-1; D gene ambiguous. Germline assignment: CDR1 SGHRS and CDR2 YFSETQ. Trimming left V 5 bases short and J 2 bases short, with 10 bases between. CDR3 length: 13 amino acids. CDR3 bases: TGCGCCAGCAGGAGGGAGGGAAACACTGAAGCTTTCTTT. As protein: CASRREGNTEAFF.

About this clone itself: Different DNA sequences within this sample yield the same CDR3. This chain connects TRBV5-1 to TRBJ1-1; D gene ambiguous. The CDR3 covers 14 residues. Germline V lookup: CDR1 SGHRS, CDR2 YFSETQ. V was pared by 0 bases and J by 1 base, with 7 bases between. The CDR3 is CASSLGGQNTEAFF. In nucleotides, the CDR3 is TGCGCCAGCAGCTTGGGAGGCCAGAACACTGAAGCTTTCTTT.

The chain employs TRBV2 and TRBJ1-1, with D perhaps matching TRBD1 (5 bases). This CDR3 is 13 amino acids long. Germline V lookup: CDR1 SNHLY, CDR2 FYNNEI. The germline V and J ends were trimmed by 2 bases and 4 bases, with 8 bases remaining between them. CDR3 nucleotides: TGTGCCAGCAGTGAAAGGGGAAGCACTGAAGCTTTCTTT. Its protein product is CASSERGSTEAFF.

The chain combines TRBV19 with TRBJ1-1; 9 nucleotides agree with TRBD1. Germline V CDR1 and CDR2: LNHDA, SQIVND (reference sequence). The trim removed 6 bases at V and 7 bases at J, leaving 6 bases unmatched. CDR3 length: 13 amino acids. For the CDR3, the DNA is TGTGCCAGTAGCGGACAGGGGTTCCTTGAAGCTTTCTTT. Translated, it gives CASSGQGFLEAFF.

The chain couples TRBV28 to TRBJ1-2; D uncertain. This CDR3 comprises 11 residues. V was trimmed by 7 bases and J by 4 bases, leaving 7 bases between them. CDR1 and CDR2 (germline): MDHEN, SYDVKM. The CDR3 DNA reads TGTGCCAGCAACCGACTCTATGGCTACACCTTC. Residues: CASNRLYGYTF.